Presented here are 26 T cell receptor beta chains from one specimen sequenced in a study of shared clonotypes between healthy human individuals. Sequencing was performed with immunoSEQ multiplex PCR; in TCRdb, only in-frame clones are kept and a portion is missing. The table shows about 490,000 clones, with about 79% occurring only once. The sample consisted of PBMCs. The receptors stem from a woman aged 40 to 50 in good health. Some clones in this sample may be carry-over from other donors' samples.

The chain employs TRBV6-1 and TRBJ2-7; maybe TRBD1 (6 bases). V dropped 6 bases and J dropped 3 bases, with 18 bases sitting between them. The CDR3 is made up of 15 amino acids. Germline-derived CDR1 and CDR2 are MNHNS and SASEGT. The CDR3 loop reads CASRFSQGTFYEQYF. The CDR3 bases are TGTGCCAGCAGGTTCTCACAGGGTACGTTCTACGAGCAGTACTTC.

A remark on this clone: Different DNA sequences within this sample yield the same CDR3. J is TRBJ2-5 and V is TRBV28, with 9 bases lining up with TRBD2. This CDR3 spans 14 amino acids. After removal of 5 bases from V and 5 bases from J, the junction contained 6 bases not matched to a gene. The germline V gene has CDR1 MDHEN and CDR2 SYDVKM. CDR3 sequence: CASSPLAGRETQYF. The CDR3 DNA reads as TGTGCCAGCAGTCCCCTAGCGGGAAGGGAGACCCAGTACTTC.

The genes are TRBV11-2 and TRBJ2-1; 7 nucleotides match TRBD2. After removal of 5 bases from V and 5 bases from J, the junction contained 9 bases not matched to a gene. CDR1 SGHAT and CDR2 FQNNGV come from the germline V gene. The CDR3 has 15 residues. CDR3 residues: CASSNSGTTNNEQFF. CDR3 DNA sequence: TGTGCCAGCAGCAACTCCGGGACTACCAACAATGAGCAGTTCTTC.

This sequence joins TRBV11-3 and TRBJ2-2; 8 bases are a match to TRBD2. The trim removed 5 bases at V and 0 bases at J, leaving 2 bases unmatched. The CDR3 sequence is 15 residues long. Germline V gene sequence: CDR1 SGHNT, CDR2 YENEEA. Here the CDR3 DNA reads TGTGCCAGCAGCCTAGCGGGTTCGAACACCGGGGAGCTGTTTTTT. Translating it yields CASSLAGSNTGELFF.

The CDR3 sequence is CASSLVIGSYEQYF. DNA of the CDR3: TGTGCCAGCAGCTTAGTTATTGGTTCCTACGAGCAGTACTTC. The chain uses TRBV11-2 and TRBJ2-7; D is ambiguous. V lost 1 base and J 1 base, leaving 8 bases between the germline ends. Germline assignment: CDR1 SGHAT and CDR2 FQNNGV. The CDR3 has 14 amino acids.

This rearrangement joins TRBV4-3 to TRBJ2-1; no clear D gene. Between the trimmed V and J ends, which lost 3 bases and 2 bases, there was a span of 11 bases. CDR1 is LGHNA, CDR2 YSLEER, per germline. CDR3 size: 15 residues. This CDR3 is CASSQAQNPYNEQFF. In DNA form, the CDR3 reads TGCGCCAGCAGCCAGGCCCAAAACCCCTACAATGAGCAGTTCTTC.

The chain couples TRBV6-5 to TRBJ2-1; 8 nucleotides match TRBD1. The CDR3 has 14 residues. J was trimmed by 7 bases and V by 4 bases; bases with no gene match: 6. Germline loops: CDR1 MNHEY, CDR2 SVGAGI. The CDR3 is CASSFRQGKNEQFF. CDR3 in DNA: TGTGCCAGCAGTTTTCGACAGGGGAAGAATGAGCAGTTCTTC.

The chain has TRBV19 and TRBJ2-5, with D possibly TRBD1 on 6 matching bases. This CDR3 spans 14 amino acids. The germline V and J ends were trimmed by 3 bases and 4 bases, with 12 bases remaining between them. The V gene's germline CDR1 is LNHDA and CDR2 SQIVND (reference sequence). The CDR3 loop is CASSMGQGSETQYF. In nucleotides, the CDR3 is TGTGCCAGTAGTATGGGGCAGGGGTCAGAGACCCAGTACTTC.

The rearrangement links TRBV4-1 to TRBJ2-1; D might be TRBD1 (5 bases). The germline gives CDR1 MGHRA, CDR2 YSYEKL. The length of the CDR3 is 17 residues. The V end lost 1 base, the J end lost 6 bases, and 19 bases lay between the germline ends. The CDR3 region is CASSQVFRDRRGNEQFF. In DNA form, the CDR3 reads TGCGCCAGCAGCCAAGTATTCCGCGACCGAAGGGGCAATGAGCAGTTCTTC.

As regards this clone: No conserved phenylalanine or tryptophan ends this CDR3, so it is likely a read error. Because the CDR3's place on the DNA is in doubt, the DNA is left out and the CDR3 is given as listed by TCRdb. This chain links TRBV6-1 with TRBJ2-7. The CDR3 is made up of 10 amino acids, end residues included. The germline gives CDR1 MNHNS, CDR2 SASEGT. The CDR3 region is CASSERSSPE.

The J gene is TRBJ2-6, the V gene TRBV27, with a weak D call TRBD1 (5 bases). This CDR3 contains 20 residues. The ends were cut back, 5 bases at V and 1 base at J, with 24 bases in the middle. Germline lookup yields CDR1 MNHEY and CDR2 SMNVEV (reference sequence). The CDR3 DNA reads as TGTGCCAGCAGTACCCTGGGGCAGGGTGTCAGGGTATCTGGGGCCAACGTCCTGACTTTC. It translates to CASSTLGQGVRVSGANVLTF.

CDR3 sequence reads: CASSSLGGRLGGYTF. The CDR3 DNA sequence: TGTGCCAGCAGTTCCCTCGGGGGGAGGCTAGGCGGCTACACCTTC. The chain links TRBV27 to TRBJ1-2; a weak D match, TRBD1 (5 bases). Germline CDR1 MNHEY, CDR2 SMNVEV (reference sequence). Trimming removed 4 bases from V and 8 bases from J, with 20 bases in between. CDR3 length: 15 amino acids.

In the case of this clone: Other DNA sequences within the sample encode an identical CDR3. The chain joins TRBV6-4 to TRBJ2-1, with TRBD2 matching 13 bases. With V trimmed by 4 bases and J by 6 bases, 0 bases remained unmatched. The CDR3 runs 14 residues. Germline loops: CDR1 MRHNA, CDR2 SNTAGT. The CDR3 DNA is TGTGCCAGCAGTGGACTAGCGGGAGGCAATGAGCAGTTCTTC. Its protein product is CASSGLAGGNEQFF.

The chain joins TRBV4-3 to TRBJ1-2; TRBD1 matches at 8 bases. The CDR3 consists of 15 residues. Trimming removed 4 bases from V and 4 bases from J; junction bases left unmatched: 8. Germline CDR1 reads LGHNA; CDR2 reads YSLEER. The CDR3 sequence: CASSRTKDRAYGYTF. The CDR3 DNA reads TGCGCCAGCAGCCGAACAAAGGACAGGGCCTATGGCTACACCTTC.

This sequence joins TRBV15 and TRBJ1-2, with D maybe TRBD1 (5 bases). CDR1 is LNHNV and CDR2 is YYDKDF in the germline V gene (reference sequence). V was shortened by 0 bases and J by 8 bases, with 13 bases between the two germline ends. This CDR3 has 14 amino acids. DNA of the CDR3: TGTGCCACCAGCAGAGATCAGGGATGGGAAGGCTACACCTTC. Its protein is CATSRDQGWEGYTF.

The rearrangement links TRBV5-5 to TRBJ2-7, with D perhaps matching TRBD1 (5 bases). Germline-derived CDR1 and CDR2 are SGHKS and YYEKEE (reference sequence). This CDR3 contains 14 residues. Trimming removed 4 bases from V and 4 bases from J, with 15 bases in between. The CDR3 loop reads CASSLAQGGYEQYF. CDR3 in DNA: TGTGCCAGCAGCCTGGCGCAGGGTGGATACGAGCAGTACTTC.

CDR3 sequence: CASSDLAAPYNEQFF. The CDR3 DNA reads TGTGCCAGCAGCGACCTAGCGGCCCCCTACAATGAGCAGTTCTTC. The chain recombines TRBV9 with TRBJ2-1, with 7 bases fitting TRBD2. Per the germline V gene, CDR1 is SGDLS and CDR2 is YYNGEE. After removal of 3 bases from V and 2 bases from J, the junction contained 5 bases not matched to a gene. This CDR3 contains 15 residues.

This rearrangement joins TRBV4-3 to TRBJ2-7; perhaps TRBD2 as D (6 bases). The CDR3 sequence is 15 residues long. Germline values: CDR1 LGHNA, CDR2 YSLEER. Trimming shortened V by 1 base and J by 4 bases, and 14 bases separated the two germline ends. The CDR3 is CASSQGWDLNYEQYF. The CDR3 coding sequence is TGCGCCAGCAGCCAAGGGTGGGACTTAAATTACGAGCAGTACTTC.

The chain carries TRBV28 and TRBJ2-7, with 8 bases that match TRBD2. V was pared by 6 bases and J by 2 bases, with 6 bases of the junction left unmatched. Germline CDR1 is MDHEN and CDR2 is SYDVKM. This CDR3 is built from 14 residues. CDR3 bases: TGTGCCAGCAGGTCTAGCGGGTCGACCTACGAGCAGTACTTC. Amino acids: CASRSSGSTYEQYF.

V gene TRBV30 combines with J gene TRBJ2-3; 8 bases line up with TRBD2. Germline CDR1 GTSNPN, CDR2 SVGIG (reference sequence). The ends lost 2 bases at V and 5 bases at J; junction bases unmatched: 6. The CDR3 totals 14 residues. The CDR3 sequence: CAWSPSGLGDTQYF. The CDR3 DNA reads as TGTGCCTGGAGTCCTAGCGGGTTGGGAGATACGCAGTATTTT.

The table lists this clone with a few counts. The CDR3 DNA is TGTGCCATCAGTGGAGTGAATAGCAATCAGCCCCAGCATTTT. Amino acids: CAISGVNSNQPQHF. The chain combines TRBV10-3 with TRBJ1-5; D is ambiguous. Germline loops: CDR1 ENHRY, CDR2 SYGVKD. Trimming shortened V by 4 bases and J by 0 bases, and 7 bases separated the two germline ends. CDR3 length: 14 amino acids.

Points on this clone: A much more abundant neighbour one base away suggests this may be a read error. The conserved closing phenylalanine or tryptophan is absent in this CDR3, likely reflecting a read error. The V call is TRBV29-1, the J call TRBJ2-7, with 8 nucleotides matching TRBD1. Germline CDR1 SQVTM, CDR2 ANQGSEA. The CDR3 extends over 16 amino acids. V shed 1 base and J 0 bases; nucleotides not matched to a gene: 8. CDR3: CSVEAPGTGGSYEQYL. CDR3 bases: TGCAGCGTTGAAGCCCCGGGCACAGGGGGCTCCTACGAGCAGTACTTA.

This clone was seen a handful of times. The V and J genes are TRBV29-1 and TRBJ2-2; 8 nucleotides agree with TRBD1. J lost 5 bases, V lost 5 bases, and 4 bases had no gene match. The CDR3 contains 13 residues. Germline V gene sequence: CDR1 SQVTM, CDR2 ANQGSEA. DNA of the CDR3: TGCAGCGTTAACACAGGGGGGACCGGGGAGCTGTTTTTT. It codes for CSVNTGGTGELFF.

This clone was seen once. V and J are TRBV7-6 and TRBJ2-7, with D possibly matching TRBD2 (6 bases). The CDR3 covers 14 residues. Germline CDR1 SGHVS, CDR2 FNYEAQ. Trimming stripped 5 bases from V and 3 bases from J, with 14 bases between. CDR3 protein: CASSPSGLVYEQYF. CDR3 nucleotides: TGTGCCAGCAGCCCCTCGGGACTGGTCTACGAGCAGTACTTC.

J is TRBJ1-2 and V is TRBV5-1; TRBD1 might be the D (6 bases). This CDR3 contains 21 residues. Trimming took 3 bases from V and 2 from J, leaving 32 bases between them. Germline values: CDR1 SGHRS, CDR2 YFSETQ. The CDR3 DNA reads TGCGCCAGCAGCTGGGGCCTCCACCTACAGGGTATGAAATGGGAGAACTATGGCTACACCTTC. Translation: CASSWGLHLQGMKWENYGYTF.

The table lists this clone with a few counts. Given a far larger clone just one base away, this is likely a sequencing read error. This chain uses TRBV4-3 with TRBJ2-1; possibly TRBD1 or TRBD2 for D (6 bases each). The V end was cut by 0 bases, the J end by 5 bases, with 11 bases between. The CDR3 extends over 15 amino acids. Per the germline V gene, CDR1 is LGHNA and CDR2 is YSLEER. The CDR3 DNA sequence: TGCGCCAGCAGCCAAGATCAAGGGGGGCACAATGAGCAGTTCTTC. Protein: CASSQDQGGHNEQFF.